The rows below give T cell receptor beta chains drawn from one sample of a study of CD8 T cells in ankylosing spondylitis. TCRdb ran MiXCR on the 5' RACE reads and lists one entry per CDR3 protein. The table records about 500,000 distinct CDR3 sequences, 10% to 15% of them present only once. Sequencing input: blood, either unsorted or a sorted T cell fraction (not recorded which). The source of these receptors is a male donor with ankylosing spondylitis. Each CDR3 is given with its conserved first and last residue. D genes are given only for firm matches. Expanded clones are given a class, and other clones once, few, many or no size at all.

abundance	j_gene	v_gene	d_gene	CDR3nt	CDR3aa
few	TRBJ1-5	TRBV10-3	TRBD1	TGTGCCACCGACAGGGGGCAAAGCAATCAGCCCCAGCATTTT	CATDRGQSNQPQHF
.	TRBJ1-1	TRBV6-5	.	TGTGCCAGCAGTTACGGCGGGGAGGGGGGCACTGAAGCTTTCTTT	CASSYGGEGGTEAFF
many	TRBJ2-5	TRBV5-1	.	TGCGCCAGCAGCTTGATCAATGCGCAAGAGACCCAGTACTTC	CASSLINAQETQYF
.	TRBJ2-1	TRBV25-1	.	TGTGCCAGCAGTCGCGGGACATGGGGGTCCAATGAGCAGTTCTTC	CASSRGTWGSNEQFF
once	TRBJ1-6	TRBV5-1	TRBD1	TGCGCCAGCAGCTCGGGGCAGGGGGCTGGGTCACCCCTCCACTTT	CASSSGQGAGSPLHF
few	TRBJ2-1	TRBV5-1	TRBD2	TGCGCCAGCAGCGTCCGCCGGGGGACTAGCGGGAGCTCCTACAATGAGCAGTTCTTC	CASSVRRGTSGSSYNEQFF
.	TRBJ2-1	TRBV11-2	.	TGTGCCAGCAGCTTAGCCTTGGGGGTTGGGCAGTTCTTC	CASSLALGVGQFF
.	TRBJ2-1	TRBV15	.	TGTGCCACCAGCAGAGCCGTGGGGGGAGGTGAGCAGTTCTTC	CATSRAVGGGEQFF
.	TRBJ2-1	TRBV5-1	TRBD2	TGCGCCAGCAGCTTGGACGGTAGCGGGAGCTCCTACAATGAGCAGTTCTTC	CASSLDGSGSSYNEQFF
few	TRBJ2-5	TRBV5-1	TRBD2	TGCGCCAGCAGCCGGTTGACTAGCGGCCAAGAGACCCAGTACTTC	CASSRLTSGQETQYF
few	TRBJ2-1	TRBV27	TRBD2	TGTGCCAGCAGTTCCTACCAACGGACTAGCGGGCAGATATACAATGAGCAGTTCTTC	CASSSYQRTSGQIYNEQFF
.	TRBJ1-1	TRBV12-3/TRBV12-4	.	TGTGCCAGCAGTTGGGAGGGGGACACTGAAGCTTTCTTT	CASSWEGDTEAFF
many	TRBJ2-7	TRBV5-1	.	TGCGCCAGCAGCTTGGATCTAGAGTACGAGCAGTACTTC	CASSLDLEYEQYF
once	TRBJ2-5	TRBV4-1	TRBD1	TGCGCCAGCAGCCAAGATCTGGGACAGGGGTTAGAGACCCAGTACTTC	CASSQDLGQGLETQYF
.	TRBJ1-5	TRBV10-3	TRBD1	TGTGCCATCAGTCAGGGACAGGACCCTAATCAGCCCCAGCATTTT	CAISQGQDPNQPQHF
.	TRBJ1-3	TRBV11-2	.	TGTGCCAGCAGCTTAGATGCATTCAGCACCATATATTTT	CASSLDAFSTIYF
many	TRBJ2-3	TRBV24-1	TRBD2	TGTGCCACCAGTGATCCGCGACTAGCGAGCACAGATACGCAGTATTTT	CATSDPRLASTDTQYF
.	TRBJ2-1	TRBV5-1	.	TGCGCCACCCGGCCGAACTACATCTACAATGAGCAGTTCTTC	CATRPNYIYNEQFF
.	TRBJ1-3	TRBV6-5	.	TGTGCCAGCAGTTTCGGGGTGCTAGGAAACACCATATATTTT	CASSFGVLGNTIYF
.	TRBJ2-2	TRBV20-1	.	TGCAGTGCTTACCTCCCTTCCAAGGGAGTTAGGACCGGGGAGCTGTTTTTT	CSAYLPSKGVRTGELFF
many	TRBJ1-1	TRBV3-1	TRBD1	TGTGCCAGCAGCCACGGACAGGGGATCACTGAAGCTTTCTTT	CASSHGQGITEAFF
many	TRBJ2-7	TRBV5-1	.	TGCGCCAGCAGCTTGGCCTTCGCGGAAACAACCTACGAGCAGTACTTC	CASSLAFAETTYEQYF
few	TRBJ2-3	TRBV29-1	.	TGCAGCGTTGATCTCAGGGCGGATACGCAGTATTTT	CSVDLRADTQYF
.	TRBJ1-1	TRBV4-2	.	TGTGCCAGCAGCCCCTGGGCCAACACTGAAGCTTTCTTT	CASSPWANTEAFF